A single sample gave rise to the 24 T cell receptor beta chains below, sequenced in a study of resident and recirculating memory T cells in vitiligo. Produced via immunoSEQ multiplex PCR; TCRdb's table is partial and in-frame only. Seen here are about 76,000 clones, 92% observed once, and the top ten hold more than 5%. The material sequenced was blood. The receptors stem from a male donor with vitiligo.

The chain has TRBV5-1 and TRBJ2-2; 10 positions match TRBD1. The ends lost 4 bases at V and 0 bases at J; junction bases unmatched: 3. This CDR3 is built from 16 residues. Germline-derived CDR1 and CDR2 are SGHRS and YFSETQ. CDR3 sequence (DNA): TGCGCCAGCAGCCCCGGGACAGGGGCGAACACCGGGGAGCTGTTTTTT. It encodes CASSPGTGANTGELFF.

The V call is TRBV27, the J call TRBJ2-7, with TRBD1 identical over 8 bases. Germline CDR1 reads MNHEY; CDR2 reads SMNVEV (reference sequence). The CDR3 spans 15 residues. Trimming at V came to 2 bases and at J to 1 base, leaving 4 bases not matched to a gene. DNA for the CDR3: TGTGCCAGCAGTTTACAGGGGGCCCCTTCCTACGAGCAGTACTTC. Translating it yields CASSLQGAPSYEQYF.

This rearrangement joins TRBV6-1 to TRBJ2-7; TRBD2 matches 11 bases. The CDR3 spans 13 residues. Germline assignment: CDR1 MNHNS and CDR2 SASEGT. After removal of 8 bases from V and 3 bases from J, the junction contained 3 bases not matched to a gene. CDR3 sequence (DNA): TGTGCCAGCGAGGGACTAGCGGACTACGAGCAGTACTTC. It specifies CASEGLADYEQYF.

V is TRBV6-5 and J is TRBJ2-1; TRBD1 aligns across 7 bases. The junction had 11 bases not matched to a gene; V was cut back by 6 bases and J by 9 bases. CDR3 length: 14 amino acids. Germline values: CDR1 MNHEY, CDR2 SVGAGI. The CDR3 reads CASSLSSQGSEQFF. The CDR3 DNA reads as TGTGCCAGCAGCCTTAGTTCACAGGGGAGTGAGCAGTTCTTC.

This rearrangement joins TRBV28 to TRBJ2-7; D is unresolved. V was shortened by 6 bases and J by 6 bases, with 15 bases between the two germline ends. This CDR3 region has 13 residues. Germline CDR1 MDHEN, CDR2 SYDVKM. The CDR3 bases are TGTGCCAGCAGCGAGCCCTCTGGTCGCGAGCAGTACTTC. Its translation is CASSEPSGREQYF.

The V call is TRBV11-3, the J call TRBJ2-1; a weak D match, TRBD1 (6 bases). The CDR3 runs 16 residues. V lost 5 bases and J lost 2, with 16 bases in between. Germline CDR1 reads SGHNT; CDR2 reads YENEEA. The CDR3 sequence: CASSHPQGITYNEQFF. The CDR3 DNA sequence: TGTGCCAGCAGCCACCCCCAGGGGATCACCTACAATGAGCAGTTCTTC.

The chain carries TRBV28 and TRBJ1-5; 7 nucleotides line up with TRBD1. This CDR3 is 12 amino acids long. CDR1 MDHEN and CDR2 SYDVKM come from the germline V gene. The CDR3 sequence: CAGRGSNQPQHF. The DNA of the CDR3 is TGTGCGGGCAGGGGGTCCAATCAGCCCCAGCATTTT.

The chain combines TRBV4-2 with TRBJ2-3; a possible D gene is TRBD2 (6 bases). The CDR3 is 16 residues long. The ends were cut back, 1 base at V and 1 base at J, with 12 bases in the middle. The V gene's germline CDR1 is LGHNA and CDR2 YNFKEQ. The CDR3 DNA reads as TGTGCCAGCAGCCAAGGGGCGGGATTGGGCACAGATACGCAGTATTTT. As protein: CASSQGAGLGTDTQYF.

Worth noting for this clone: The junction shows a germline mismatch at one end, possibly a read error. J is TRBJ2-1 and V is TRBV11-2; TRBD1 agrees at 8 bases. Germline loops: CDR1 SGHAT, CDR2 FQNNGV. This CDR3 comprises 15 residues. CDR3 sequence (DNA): TGTGCCAGCAGCGTAGACAGGGGCACCTACAATGAGCAGTTCTTC. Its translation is CASSVDRGTYNEQFF.

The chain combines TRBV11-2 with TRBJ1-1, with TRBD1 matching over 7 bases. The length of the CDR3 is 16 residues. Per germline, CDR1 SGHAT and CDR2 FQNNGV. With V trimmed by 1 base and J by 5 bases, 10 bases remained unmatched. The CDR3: CASSLVAGGRGTEAFF. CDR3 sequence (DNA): TGTGCCAGCAGCTTAGTGGCAGGGGGTCGTGGAACTGAAGCTTTCTTT.

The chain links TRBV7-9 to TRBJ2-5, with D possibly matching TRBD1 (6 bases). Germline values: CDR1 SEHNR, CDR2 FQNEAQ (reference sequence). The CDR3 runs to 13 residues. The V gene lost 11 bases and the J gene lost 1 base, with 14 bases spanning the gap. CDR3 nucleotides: TGTGCCGGGAATAGGGGGTTCCAAGAGACCCAGTACTTC. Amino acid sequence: CAGNRGFQETQYF.

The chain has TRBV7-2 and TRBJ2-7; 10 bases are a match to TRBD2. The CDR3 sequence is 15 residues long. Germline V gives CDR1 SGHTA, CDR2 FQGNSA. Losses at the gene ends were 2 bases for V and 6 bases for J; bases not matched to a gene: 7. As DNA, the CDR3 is TGTGCCAGCAGCTTAATCGGGCTAGCGGGAGTCGAGCAGTACTTC. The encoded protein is CASSLIGLAGVEQYF.

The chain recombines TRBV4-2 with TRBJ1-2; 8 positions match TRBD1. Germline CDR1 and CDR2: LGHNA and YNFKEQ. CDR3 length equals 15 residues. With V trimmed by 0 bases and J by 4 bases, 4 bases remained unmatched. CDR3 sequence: CASSQDPTGGYGYTF. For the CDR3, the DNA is TGTGCCAGCAGCCAAGATCCCACAGGGGGCTATGGCTACACCTTC.

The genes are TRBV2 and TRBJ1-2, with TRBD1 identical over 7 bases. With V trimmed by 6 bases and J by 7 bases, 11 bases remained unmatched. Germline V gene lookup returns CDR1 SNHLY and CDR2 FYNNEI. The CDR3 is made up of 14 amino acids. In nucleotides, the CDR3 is TGTGCCAGCAGCCAACAGGGGAACTCCGGTGGCTACACCTTC. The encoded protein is CASSQQGNSGGYTF. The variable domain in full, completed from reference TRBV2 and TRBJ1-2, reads EPEVTQTPSHQVTQMGQEVILRCVPISNHLYFYWYRQILGQKVEFLVSFYNNEISEKSEIFDDQFSVERPDGSNFTLKIRSTKLEDSAMYFCASSQQGNSGGYTFGSGTRLTVV.

CDR3 DNA: TGCGCCAGCAAGCGGGAGTCGGATGAGCAGTTCTTC. It encodes CASKRESDEQFF. The chain couples TRBV5-1 to TRBJ2-1; 8 bases fit TRBD2. The CDR3 extends over 12 amino acids. Looked up from germline, CDR1 is SGHRS and CDR2 is YFSETQ. V lost 6 bases and J lost 8; bases outside the gene matches: 4.

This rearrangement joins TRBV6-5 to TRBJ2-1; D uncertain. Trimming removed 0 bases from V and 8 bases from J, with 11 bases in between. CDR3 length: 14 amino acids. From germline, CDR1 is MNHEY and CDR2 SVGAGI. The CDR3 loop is CASSYSGGPYEQFF. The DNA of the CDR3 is TGTGCCAGCAGTTACTCAGGTGGGCCATATGAGCAGTTCTTC.

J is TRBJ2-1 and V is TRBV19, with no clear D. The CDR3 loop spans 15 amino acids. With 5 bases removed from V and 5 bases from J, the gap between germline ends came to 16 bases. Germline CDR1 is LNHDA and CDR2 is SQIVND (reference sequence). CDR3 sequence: CASSRSGFKDNEQFF. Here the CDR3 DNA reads TGTGCCAGTAGTCGTTCAGGTTTTAAGGACAATGAGCAGTTCTTC. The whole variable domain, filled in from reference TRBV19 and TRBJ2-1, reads DGGITQSPKYLFRKEGQNVTLSCEQNLNHDAMYWYRQDPGQGLRLIYYSQIVNDFQKGDIAEGYSVSREKKESFPLTVTSAQKNPTAFYLCASSRSGFKDNEQFFGPGTRLTVL.

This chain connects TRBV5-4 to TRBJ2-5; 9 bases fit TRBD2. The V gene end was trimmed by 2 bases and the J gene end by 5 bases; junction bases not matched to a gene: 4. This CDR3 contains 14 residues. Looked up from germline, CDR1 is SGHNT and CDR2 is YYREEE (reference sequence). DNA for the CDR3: TGTGCCAGCAGCTTAGCGGGAGGTCCGGAGACCCAGTACTTC. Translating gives CASSLAGGPETQYF.

CDR3 coding DNA: TGTGCCAGCAGCGTAACTGAGCGGGAGGGAAGTGAGCAGTTCTTC. Amino acids: CASSVTEREGSEQFF. V is TRBV9 and J is TRBJ2-1; 10 positions match TRBD2. After removal of 1 base from V and 9 bases from J, the junction contained 7 bases not matched to a gene. Germline assignment: CDR1 SGDLS and CDR2 YYNGEE. There are 15 residues in the CDR3.

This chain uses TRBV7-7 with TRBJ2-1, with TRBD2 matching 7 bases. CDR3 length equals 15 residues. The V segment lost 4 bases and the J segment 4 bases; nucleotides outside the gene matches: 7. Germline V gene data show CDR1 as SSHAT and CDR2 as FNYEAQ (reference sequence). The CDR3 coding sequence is TGTGCCAGCAGCTCCCTGGGACTATCGTACAATGAGCAGTTCTTC. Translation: CASSSLGLSYNEQFF.

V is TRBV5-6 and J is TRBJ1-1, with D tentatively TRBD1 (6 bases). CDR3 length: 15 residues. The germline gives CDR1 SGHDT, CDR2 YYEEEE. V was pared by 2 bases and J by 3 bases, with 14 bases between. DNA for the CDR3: TGTGCCAGCAGCTTAGGGGGGGGATCACACACTGAAGCTTTCTTT. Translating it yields CASSLGGGSHTEAFF.

The CDR3 loop is CASSLAGVRETQYF. CDR3 DNA sequence: TGTGCCAGCAGCTTAGCGGGAGTGAGAGAGACCCAGTACTTC. The gene calls are TRBV11-2 and TRBJ2-5, with D possibly matching TRBD2 (6 bases). The CDR3 covers 14 residues. The ends were cut back, 1 base at V and 4 bases at J, with 10 bases in the middle. Germline assignment: CDR1 SGHAT and CDR2 FQNNGV.

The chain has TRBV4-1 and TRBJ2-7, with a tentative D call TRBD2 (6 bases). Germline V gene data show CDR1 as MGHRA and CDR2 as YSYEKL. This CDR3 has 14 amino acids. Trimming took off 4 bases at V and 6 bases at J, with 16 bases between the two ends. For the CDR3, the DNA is TGCGCCAGCAGCCTCCCTACTTCGCGGGGCGAGCAGTACTTC. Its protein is CASSLPTSRGEQYF.

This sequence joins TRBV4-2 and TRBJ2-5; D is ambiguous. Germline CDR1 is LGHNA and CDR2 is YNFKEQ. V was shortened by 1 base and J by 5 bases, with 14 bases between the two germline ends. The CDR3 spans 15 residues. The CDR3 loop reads CASSQGPAVGETQYF. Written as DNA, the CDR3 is TGTGCCAGCAGCCAAGGACCGGCTGTCGGGGAGACCCAGTACTTC.